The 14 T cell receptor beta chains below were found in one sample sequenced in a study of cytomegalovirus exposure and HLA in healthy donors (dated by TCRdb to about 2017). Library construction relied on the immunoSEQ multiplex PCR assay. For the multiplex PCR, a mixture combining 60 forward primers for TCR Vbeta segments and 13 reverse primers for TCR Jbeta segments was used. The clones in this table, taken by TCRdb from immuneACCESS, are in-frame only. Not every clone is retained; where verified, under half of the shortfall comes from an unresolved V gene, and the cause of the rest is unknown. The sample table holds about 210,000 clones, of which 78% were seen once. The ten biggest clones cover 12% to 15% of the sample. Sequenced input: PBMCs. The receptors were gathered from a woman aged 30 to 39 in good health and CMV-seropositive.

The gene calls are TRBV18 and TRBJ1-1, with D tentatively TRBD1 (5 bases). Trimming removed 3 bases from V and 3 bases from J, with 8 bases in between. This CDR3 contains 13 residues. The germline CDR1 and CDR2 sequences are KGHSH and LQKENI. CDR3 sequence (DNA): TGTGCCAGCTCACCTCGGGGGGACACTGAAGCTTTCTTT. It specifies CASSPRGDTEAFF.

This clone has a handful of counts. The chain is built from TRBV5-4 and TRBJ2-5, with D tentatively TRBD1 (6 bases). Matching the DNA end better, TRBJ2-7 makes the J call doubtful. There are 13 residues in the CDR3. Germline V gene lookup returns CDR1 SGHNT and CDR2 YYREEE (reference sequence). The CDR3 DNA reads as TGTGCCAGCCTAGACAGGTTAGCCTACGAGCAGTACTTC. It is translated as CASLDRLAYEQYF.

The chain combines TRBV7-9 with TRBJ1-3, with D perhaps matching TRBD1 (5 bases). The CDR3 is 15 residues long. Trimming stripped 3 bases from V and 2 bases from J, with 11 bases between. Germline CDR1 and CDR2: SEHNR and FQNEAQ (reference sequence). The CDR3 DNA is TGTGCCAGCAGCTTTCCCGGACAAACTGGAAACACCATATATTTT. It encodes CASSFPGQTGNTIYF.

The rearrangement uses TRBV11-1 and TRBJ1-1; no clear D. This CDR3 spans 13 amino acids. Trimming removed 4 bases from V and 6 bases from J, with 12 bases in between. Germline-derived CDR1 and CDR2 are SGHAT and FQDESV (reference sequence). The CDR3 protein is CASSSRLIAEAFF. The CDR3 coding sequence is TGTGCCAGCAGCTCCAGGCTTATCGCTGAAGCTTTCTTT.

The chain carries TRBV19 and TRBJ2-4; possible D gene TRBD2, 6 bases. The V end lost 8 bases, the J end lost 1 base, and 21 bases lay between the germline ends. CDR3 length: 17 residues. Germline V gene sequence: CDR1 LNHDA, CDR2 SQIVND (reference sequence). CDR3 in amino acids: CASSGTTGLRAKNIQYF. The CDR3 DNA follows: TGTGCCAGTTCCGGGACGACCGGACTACGGGCCAAAAACATTCAGTACTTC.

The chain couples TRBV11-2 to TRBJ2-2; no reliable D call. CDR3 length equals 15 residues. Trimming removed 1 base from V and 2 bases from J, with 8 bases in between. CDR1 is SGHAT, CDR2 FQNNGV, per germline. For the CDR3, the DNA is TGTGCCAGCAGCTTAGTCCTTATTAACACCGGGGAGCTGTTTTTT. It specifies CASSLVLINTGELFF.

The CDR3 region has the DNA TGCGCCAGCAGTGAGTTAAGGGGGCTTCGCACCGGGGAGCTGTTTTTT. It specifies CASSELRGLRTGELFF. The chain links TRBV10-1 to TRBJ2-2; 7 nucleotides line up with TRBD1. The CDR3 has 16 residues. Germline assignment: CDR1 WNHNN and CDR2 SYGVQD (reference sequence). Unmatched junction bases numbered 6, after V lost 1 base and J lost 4 bases.

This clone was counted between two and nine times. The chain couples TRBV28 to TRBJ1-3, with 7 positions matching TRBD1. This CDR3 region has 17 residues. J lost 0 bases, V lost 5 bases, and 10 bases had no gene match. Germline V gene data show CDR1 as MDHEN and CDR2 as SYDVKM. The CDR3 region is CASSAHRGLPSGNTIYF. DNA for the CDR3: TGTGCCAGCAGTGCGCACAGGGGACTTCCCTCTGGAAACACCATATATTTT. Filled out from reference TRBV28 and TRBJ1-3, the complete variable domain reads DVKVTQSSRYLVKRTGEKVFLECVQDMDHENMFWYRQDPGLGLRLIYFSYDVKMKEKGDIPEGYSVSREKKERFSLILESASTNQTSMYLCASSAHRGLPSGNTIYFGEGSWLTVV.

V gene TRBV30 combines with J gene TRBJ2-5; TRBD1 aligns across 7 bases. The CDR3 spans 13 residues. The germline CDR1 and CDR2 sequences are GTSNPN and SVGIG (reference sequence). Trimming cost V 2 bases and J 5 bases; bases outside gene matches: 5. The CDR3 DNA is TGTGCCTGGAGTACAGGGGTCCCTGAGACCCAGTACTTC. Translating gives CAWSTGVPETQYF.

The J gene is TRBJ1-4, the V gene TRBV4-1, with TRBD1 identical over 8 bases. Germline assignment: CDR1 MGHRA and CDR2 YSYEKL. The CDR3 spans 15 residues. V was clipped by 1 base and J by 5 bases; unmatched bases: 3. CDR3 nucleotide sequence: TGCGCCAGCAGCCAAGGTGACAGGGGAAATGAAAAACTGTTTTTT. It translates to CASSQGDRGNEKLFF.

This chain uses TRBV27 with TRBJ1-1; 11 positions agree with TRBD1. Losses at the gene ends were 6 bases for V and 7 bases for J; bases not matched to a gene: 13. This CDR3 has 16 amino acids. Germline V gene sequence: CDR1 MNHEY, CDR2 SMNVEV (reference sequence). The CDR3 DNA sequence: TGTGCCAGCAGCAACCTAGGACAGGGGGCTTCGGTTGAAGCTTTCTTT. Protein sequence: CASSNLGQGASVEAFF.

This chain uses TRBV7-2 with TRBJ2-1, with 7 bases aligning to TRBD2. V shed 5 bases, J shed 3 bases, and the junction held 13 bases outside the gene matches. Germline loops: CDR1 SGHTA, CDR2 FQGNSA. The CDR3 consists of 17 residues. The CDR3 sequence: CASSPMLRTGGYNEQFF. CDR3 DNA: TGTGCCAGCAGCCCCATGTTGAGAACGGGGGGCTACAATGAGCAGTTCTTC.

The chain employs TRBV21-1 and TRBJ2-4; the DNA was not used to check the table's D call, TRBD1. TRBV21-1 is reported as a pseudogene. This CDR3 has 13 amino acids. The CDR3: CASRTESKNIQYF. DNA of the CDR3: TGTGCCAGTCGTACAGAGAGCAAAAACATTCAGTACTTC.

The CDR3: CASREGVIYGYTF. The CDR3 nucleotides read TGTGCCAGCAGGGAGGGAGTAATCTATGGCTACACCTTC. The rearrangement uses TRBV11-3 and TRBJ1-2; no firm D call. The CDR3 length is 13 residues. Trimming pared 6 bases from V and 4 bases from J, leaving 12 bases between. Looked up from germline, CDR1 is SGHNT and CDR2 is YENEEA.